The rows below give T cell receptor beta chains drawn from one sample of a study of T cells in localized non-small cell lung cancer. Sequencing was performed with immunoSEQ multiplex PCR; in TCRdb, only in-frame clones are kept and a portion is missing. The repertoire holds roughly 71,000 clones, with roughly 90% as singletons. Sequencing used peripheral blood, obtained before any cancer treatment. The receptors were gathered from a male donor aged 60 or over with stage III squamous cell lung carcinoma. CDR3s include the opening cysteine and the closing phenylalanine or tryptophan. The D gene is left open where the match is weak. Clone size is shown for a subset of rows, as once, few, many or a class of expanded clone.

D,J,size,V,DNA,CDR3
NA,TRBJ2-7,NA,TRBV7-9,TGTGCCAGCAGCTTCACCTCTACAGGGGAGCAGTACTTC,CASSFTSTGEQYF
TRBD2,TRBJ2-3,NA,TRBV7-3,TGTGCCAGCAGCGATCAAAGGTCCAGCGGGGGGGCAGATACGCAGTATTTT,CASSDQRSSGGADTQYF
NA,TRBJ2-5,NA,TRBV11-2,TGTGCCAGCAGCCGAGTACGACAAGAGACCCAGTACTTC,CASSRVRQETQYF
NA,TRBJ1-6,NA,TRBV6-6,TGTGCCAGCAGTTCGGGACTGCACTATAATTCACCCCTCCACTTT,CASSSGLHYNSPLHF
TRBD1,TRBJ1-1,NA,TRBV7-9,TGTGCCAGCAGTGGGGACAGGGGAAACACTGAAGCTTTCTTT,CASSGDRGNTEAFF
TRBD1,TRBJ1-3,NA,TRBV7-8,TGTGCCAGCAGCCCTCGACAGGGTGGCCCGATCTCTGGAAACACCATATATTTT,CASSPRQGGPISGNTIYF
TRBD1,TRBJ1-1,once,TRBV4-1,TGCGCCAGCAGCCAACCTGGGACAGGGGCCGGGACTGAAGCTTTCTTT,CASSQPGTGAGTEAFF
NA,TRBJ1-6,NA,TRBV27,TGTGCCACCACCGAATCCAACAGGGTGCGTAATTCACCCCTCCACTTT,CATTESNRVRNSPLHF
NA,TRBJ2-2,NA,TRBV18,TGTGCCAGCTCACCACCGGCAGACACCGGGGAGCTGTTTTTT,CASSPPADTGELFF
TRBD1,TRBJ2-3,NA,TRBV5-6,TGTGCCAGCAGCTTAAACAGGGGGCAGGATACGCAGTATTTT,CASSLNRGQDTQYF
TRBD1,TRBJ1-4,NA,TRBV6-5,TGTGCCAGCAGGCTCAGGGGGACAACTAATGAAAAACTGTTTTTT,CASRLRGTTNEKLFF
NA,TRBJ2-3,NA,TRBV11-2,TGTGCCAGCAGCTTAGCGGGGGGCACAGATACGCAGTATTTT,CASSLAGGTDTQYF
TRBD1,TRBJ1-5,NA,TRBV19,TGTGCCAGTAGGAGGGGGACAGGAGGCAATCAGCCCCAGCATTTT,CASRRGTGGNQPQHF
NA,TRBJ1-6,once,TRBV5-6,TGTGCCAGCAGCTCAATACGACGGGGGGGCTATAATTCACCCCTCCACTTT,CASSSIRRGGYNSPLHF
TRBD1,TRBJ2-5,NA,TRBV5-1,TGCGCCAGCAGCTTTACAGGGGGGCAAGAGACCCAGTACTTC,CASSFTGGQETQYF
TRBD1,TRBJ1-2,NA,TRBV2,TGTGCCAGCAGCCAAGGGACAGTACTCTCTAGGTACTATGGCTACACCTTC,CASSQGTVLSRYYGYTF
NA,TRBJ2-5,NA,TRBV5-1,TGCGCCAGCAGCTTGCCGGGTCCGCAGGAGACCCAGTACTTC,CASSLPGPQETQYF
NA,TRBJ1-1,NA,TRBV6-5,TGTGCCAGCAGTTCCCTAACCACGGGCACTGAAGCTTTCTTT,CASSSLTTGTEAFF
NA,TRBJ1-5,NA,TRBV7-9,TGTGCCAGCAGCTTCTCCAGCAATCAGCCCCAGCATTTT,CASSFSSNQPQHF
TRBD1,TRBJ1-1,NA,TRBV7-9,TGTGCCAGCAGCTCGGGACAGGCCCCCACTGAAGCTTTCTTT,CASSSGQAPTEAFF
TRBD1,TRBJ1-2,NA,TRBV7-2,TGTGCCAGCAGCCTACAGGGGCCCCGTGGCTACACCTTC,CASSLQGPRGYTF
NA,TRBJ2-3,NA,TRBV7-2,TGTGCCAGCAGCCCACCTCTAGCAGGAGATACGCAGTATTTT,CASSPPLAGDTQYF
TRBD2,TRBJ2-1,NA,TRBV19,TGTGCCAGTACCCCCCTGGTAGCGGGGTTAGATGAGCAGTTCTTC,CASTPLVAGLDEQFF
TRBD1,TRBJ1-4,NA,TRBV9,TGTGCCAGGACCGGGACAGGGAGGGAAAAACTGTTTTTT,CARTGTGREKLFF
NA,TRBJ1-3,NA,TRBV7-6,TGTGCCAGCAGCTTCGGCACATCCAGCTCTGGAAACACCATATATTTT,CASSFGTSSSGNTIYF
NA,TRBJ1-1,NA,TRBV5-1,TGCGCCAGCAGCCCACCTCAGGGTAACACTGAAGCTTTCTTT,CASSPPQGNTEAFF
TRBD2,TRBJ2-4,NA,TRBV28,TGTGCCAGCAGTCTTCCGGGACTAAGTCAAAACATTCAGTACTTC,CASSLPGLSQNIQYF
TRBD1,TRBJ1-5,NA,TRBV6-5,TGTGCCAGCAGTTATGGAGGGGGCGATCAGCCCCAGCATTTT,CASSYGGGDQPQHF
NA,TRBJ1-1,NA,TRBV6-6,TGTGCCAGCAGTTCTTCCCGGGAGACTGAAGCTTTCTTT,CASSSSRETEAFF
NA,TRBJ2-5,NA,TRBV20-1,TGCAGTGCTCCGCAAGGGGAGACCCAGTACTTC,CSAPQGETQYF
NA,TRBJ2-6,few,TRBV5-1,TGCGCCAGCAGCTTGGAGGGCTTAGGTGGGGCCAACGTCCTGACTTTC,CASSLEGLGGANVLTF
NA,TRBJ1-1,once,TRBV28,TGTGCTTCAGCTTGGACAGCGAACACTGAAGCTTTCTTT,CASAWTANTEAFF
TRBD2,TRBJ2-7,NA,TRBV5-6,TGTGCCAGCAGCTTGGTGGCGGGGGTAACCCCTAAGGGCTACGAGCAGTACTTC,CASSLVAGVTPKGYEQYF
TRBD1,TRBJ2-4,NA,TRBV6-1,TGTGCCAGCAGTGGGGGGGACAGGGGAGAAAACATTCAGTACTTC,CASSGGDRGENIQYF